Listed here are 18 T cell receptor beta chains from one sample, sequenced in a study of cytomegalovirus exposure and HLA in healthy donors. Repertoires were generated with immunoSEQ multiplex PCR, while TCRdb's copy carries only in-frame clones and drops some. This table has more than 85,000 clones, approximately 95% appearing once. The specimen sequenced was PBMCs. The origin of the receptors is a young woman in good health and CMV-seronegative.

This chain uses TRBV7-9 with TRBJ2-4, with D uncertain. Trimming took off 5 bases at V and 2 bases at J, with 13 bases between the two ends. There are 15 residues in the CDR3. CDR1 and CDR2 (germline): SEHNR, FQNEAQ (reference sequence). The chain's CDR3 is CASSPTAASKNIQYF. DNA for the CDR3: TGTGCCAGCAGCCCGACGGCGGCTTCCAAAAACATTCAGTACTTC.

The V call is TRBV19, the J call TRBJ2-7, with 9 bases that match TRBD2. Germline V gene data show CDR1 as LNHDA and CDR2 as SQIVND (reference sequence). V lost 5 bases, J lost 1 base, and 6 bases stayed unmatched. The CDR3 sequence is 15 residues long. The CDR3 protein is CASSFRLAVSYEQYF. CDR3 nucleotides: TGTGCCAGTAGTTTTCGACTAGCGGTGTCCTACGAGCAGTACTTC.

The chain combines TRBV5-8 with TRBJ2-5; 12 bases match TRBD1. This CDR3 has 15 amino acids. CDR1 and CDR2 from the germline V gene are SGHTS and YDEGEE. V shed 4 bases and J 4 bases; nucleotides not matched to a gene: 5. The CDR3 is CASSPGQGAGETQYF. CDR3 nucleotide sequence: TGTGCCAGCAGCCCGGGACAGGGGGCCGGAGAGACCCAGTACTTC.

This clone was detected only once. At one end the junction does not follow the germline gene, possibly because of a read error. V gene TRBV7-2 combines with J gene TRBJ1-5; D is uncertain. CDR1 SGHTA and CDR2 FQGNSA come from the germline V gene. The CDR3 is made up of 15 amino acids. This chain's CDR3 is CASSLGGTVNRPQHF. The CDR3 DNA is TGTGCCAGCAGCTTAGGAGGTACGGTGAATCGGCCCCAGCATTTT.

V usage is TRBV10-3 and J usage is TRBJ1-2, with D possibly being TRBD1 (5 bases). V gave up 7 bases and J gave up 0 bases, with 21 bases separating them. The CDR3 totals 17 residues. Germline V gives CDR1 ENHRY, CDR2 SYGVKD. The CDR3 sequence: CAINLAPHDSANYGYTF. The CDR3 DNA sequence: TGTGCCATCAATTTAGCCCCCCATGACAGCGCTAACTATGGCTACACCTTC.

Of note for this clone: A read error is likely, as this CDR3 ends without the conserved phenylalanine or tryptophan. The DNA is omitted, as the CDR3 cannot be located on it reliably, and the CDR3 follows TCRdb's listing. The chain joins TRBV10-3 to TRBJ1-6. The CDR3 adds up to 11 amino acids, both ends counted. The germline V gene has CDR1 ENHRY and CDR2 SYGVKD. CDR3 sequence reads: CAISELDPGLR.

This clone was detected a few times. The V call is TRBV27, the J call TRBJ1-1; D not resolved. The CDR3 runs 12 residues. V lost 5 bases and J lost 6, with 10 bases in between. In germline, CDR1 is MNHEY, CDR2 SMNVEV (reference sequence). The chain's CDR3 is CASSLPSPEAFF. The CDR3 DNA follows: TGTGCCAGCAGTCTTCCTTCCCCTGAAGCTTTCTTT.

The chain joins TRBV19 to TRBJ2-1; no reliable D call. Trimming pared 4 bases from V and 4 bases from J, leaving 20 bases between. CDR3 size: 17 residues. In germline, CDR1 is LNHDA, CDR2 SQIVND (reference sequence). The CDR3 loop reads CASSTSRHNSWYNEQFF. As DNA, the CDR3 is TGTGCCAGTAGTACGTCACGACACAACAGCTGGTACAATGAGCAGTTCTTC.

The chain joins TRBV5-4 to TRBJ1-1; tentative D call: TRBD1 (5 bases). The CDR3 has 15 residues. CDR1 is SGHNT and CDR2 is YYREEE in the germline V gene (reference sequence). Trimming cost V 4 bases and J 5 bases, with 18 bases left between them. This CDR3 is CASSRGSPGKTEAFF. CDR3 nucleotides: TGTGCCAGCAGCCGTGGGTCCCCAGGGAAGACTGAAGCTTTCTTT.

This chain joins TRBV7-9 and TRBJ2-1; D is possibly TRBD2 (7 bases). From germline, CDR1 is SEHNR and CDR2 FQNEAQ (reference sequence). V was pared by 6 bases and J by 1 base, with 16 bases between. The CDR3 extends over 16 amino acids. CDR3: CASSRPEGGSYNEQFF. The CDR3 nucleotides read TGTGCCAGCAGTCGACCGGAGGGGGGGTCCTACAATGAGCAGTTCTTC.

This sequence joins TRBV7-9 and TRBJ2-7; 9 nucleotides align to TRBD2. Germline values: CDR1 SEHNR, CDR2 FQNEAQ (reference sequence). V lost 2 bases, J lost 1 base, and 3 bases stayed unmatched. The CDR3 runs 15 residues. CDR3 nucleotides: TGTGCCAGCAGCTTATCTGCGGGAGGGTCCTACGAGCAGTACTTC. This encodes CASSLSAGGSYEQYF.

The J gene is TRBJ2-1, the V gene TRBV6-4; 8 bases match TRBD2. In germline, CDR1 is MRHNA, CDR2 SNTAGT. The CDR3 covers 15 residues. V was clipped by 2 bases and J by 3 bases; unmatched bases: 3. In DNA, the CDR3 is TGTGCCAGCAGTGACAGCGGGGGCGACTACAATGAGCAGTTCTTC. It yields the protein CASSDSGGDYNEQFF.

The chain links TRBV30 to TRBJ1-2, with D possibly matching TRBD1 (6 bases). Germline loops: CDR1 GTSNPN, CDR2 SVGIG (reference sequence). The germline V and J ends were trimmed by 6 bases and 2 bases, with 13 bases remaining between them. This CDR3 is built from 13 residues. The CDR3 DNA sequence: TGTGCCTGCATGACAGGACAAAACTATGGCTACACCTTC. Translating gives CACMTGQNYGYTF.

The chain combines TRBV19 with TRBJ2-5; D is possibly TRBD2 (6 bases). Deletions cut 8 bases from V and 5 bases from J, with 18 bases between. Germline CDR1 LNHDA, CDR2 SQIVND (reference sequence). The CDR3 is 14 residues long. In nucleotides, the CDR3 is TGTGCCAGTTCCCGCACCACTAGCACGGAGACCCAGTACTTC. Translation: CASSRTTSTETQYF.

The rearrangement uses TRBV15 and TRBJ2-5; unclear D gene. The germline V and J ends were trimmed by 2 bases and 2 bases, with 3 bases remaining between them. Germline assignment: CDR1 LNHNV and CDR2 YYDKDF (reference sequence). CDR3 length: 12 amino acids. Written as DNA, the CDR3 is TGTGCCACCAGCAGACAGCAAGAGACCCAGTACTTC. Its protein is CATSRQQETQYF.

The chain is built from TRBV19 and TRBJ2-3, with D unclear. This CDR3 is 14 amino acids long. Germline CDR1 LNHDA, CDR2 SQIVND (reference sequence). V lost 5 bases, J lost 2 bases, and 11 bases lay in between. The DNA for the CDR3 is TGTGCCAGTAGTGGCGCGGAACACACAGATACGCAGTATTTT. The encoded protein is CASSGAEHTDTQYF.

The chain is built from TRBV5-1 and TRBJ2-7; D uncertain. Germline V CDR1 and CDR2: SGHRS, YFSETQ. Trimming left V 2 bases short and J 3 bases short, with 15 bases between. There are 15 residues in the CDR3. The CDR3 spells CASSFRSEAFYEQYF. CDR3 bases: TGCGCCAGCAGCTTCCGGAGCGAGGCCTTCTACGAGCAGTACTTC.

The chain couples TRBV5-1 to TRBJ2-3; 8 positions agree with TRBD1. This CDR3 contains 17 residues. Germline CDR1 reads SGHRS; CDR2 reads YFSETQ. V was clipped by 4 bases and J by 3 bases; unmatched bases: 13. The CDR3 sequence: CASSGQGPIGRTDTQYF. DNA for the CDR3: TGCGCCAGCAGCGGACAGGGACCGATCGGTCGGACAGATACGCAGTATTTT.